These 17 T cell receptor beta chains came from one sample sequenced in a study of T-cell reconstitution after alpha-beta-depleted transplantation in children. As it was prepared, the TCRbeta library received unique molecular identifiers. Using its own MiXCR run on the PCR reads, TCRdb lists one record per CDR3 protein. This table holds hundreds of thousands of distinct CDR3 sequences, around 19% found once. The specimen was PBMCs from the stem cell graft donor, collected from the stem cell graft. The receptors here all came from a human donor who donated a stem cell graft to a child with acute lymphoblastic leukemia.

The J gene is TRBJ2-7, the V gene TRBV9; no definite D call. V was clipped by 0 bases and J by 4 bases, with 8 bases between them. CDR1 is SGDLS, CDR2 YYNGEE, per germline. The CDR3 sequence is 13 residues long. CDR3 in DNA: TGTGCCAGCAGCGTAGCCCCCCCGTACGAGCAGTACTTC. Its protein is CASSVAPPYEQYF. The whole variable domain, filled in from reference TRBV9 and TRBJ2-7, reads DSGVTQTPKHLITATGQRVTLRCSPRSGDLSVYWYQQSLDQGLQFLIQYYNGEERAKGNILERFSAQQFPDLHSELNLSSLELGDSALYFCASSVAPPYEQYFGPGTRLTVT.

Here the CDR3 DNA reads TGTGCCAGCAGCCAAATACGCGGTGTAAATGAGCAGTTCTTC. Its protein is CASSQIRGVNEQFF. This chain uses TRBV14 with TRBJ2-1; D not resolved. The CDR3 extends over 14 amino acids. Trimming stripped 2 bases from V and 7 bases from J, with 12 bases between. CDR1 and CDR2 from the germline V gene are SGHDN and FVKESK.

Only a few counts were recorded for this clonotype. The rearrangement uses TRBV6-1 and TRBJ2-1, with 13 positions matching TRBD2. The germline gives CDR1 MNHNS, CDR2 SASEGT. With 6 bases clipped from V and 8 bases from J, the junction kept 10 bases outside the gene matches. This CDR3 contains 16 residues. This CDR3 is CASRGWTSGRTYEQFF. The CDR3 nucleotides read TGTGCCAGCAGAGGGTGGACTAGCGGGAGAACATATGAGCAGTTCTTC.

V and J are TRBV4-2 and TRBJ2-7; D not resolved. The CDR3 totals 14 residues. V was pared by 0 bases and J by 2 bases, with 8 bases between. CDR1 LGHNA and CDR2 YNFKEQ come from the germline V gene. The CDR3 region is CASSQEQNPYEQYF. CDR3 DNA sequence: TGTGCCAGCAGCCAAGAACAGAACCCCTACGAGCAGTACTTC.

This clonotype occurred a few times. The chain carries TRBV29-1 and TRBJ2-2; 12 nucleotides line up with TRBD2. The trim removed 2 bases at V and 6 bases at J, leaving 4 bases unmatched. The CDR3 sequence is 15 residues long. CDR1 and CDR2 (germline): SQVTM, ANQGSEA. CDR3 amino acids: CSVEPSGRAAGELFF. The CDR3 coding sequence is TGCAGCGTTGAACCTAGCGGGAGGGCCGCCGGGGAGCTGTTTTTT.

The chain has TRBV5-1 and TRBJ1-1; D is perhaps TRBD1 (5 bases). Germline assignment: CDR1 SGHRS and CDR2 YFSETQ. V gave up 0 bases and J gave up 6 bases, with 12 bases separating them. The CDR3 has 14 residues. Here the CDR3 reads CASSLAQGLPEAFF. The CDR3 nucleotides are TGCGCCAGCAGCTTGGCCCAGGGTCTGCCTGAAGCTTTCTTT.

This clonotype was observed at least ten times. V gene TRBV18 combines with J gene TRBJ1-1; 7 bases line up with TRBD1. This CDR3 spans 13 amino acids. The germline gives CDR1 KGHSH, CDR2 LQKENI. With 3 bases clipped from V and 3 bases from J, the junction kept 1 base outside the gene matches. This chain's CDR3 is CASSPTGDTEAFF. CDR3 DNA: TGTGCCAGCTCACCTACAGGGGACACTGAAGCTTTCTTT.

The chain joins TRBV27 to TRBJ2-1; weak D call: TRBD2 (5 bases). V was pared by 6 bases and J by 3 bases, with 15 bases between. CDR3 length equals 15 residues. Germline V gene lookup returns CDR1 MNHEY and CDR2 SMNVEV (reference sequence). CDR3 sequence reads: CASSRYSGDYNEQFF. CDR3 nucleotide sequence: TGTGCCAGCAGCCGGTACAGCGGAGACTACAATGAGCAGTTCTTC.

Here the CDR3 reads CASSDYGQSYEQYF. The CDR3 nucleotides read TGTGCCAGCAGTGACTATGGACAGAGCTACGAGCAGTACTTC. The chain combines TRBV6-1 with TRBJ2-7; TRBD1 might be the D (6 bases). This CDR3 region has 14 residues. V was shortened by 3 bases and J by 3 bases, with 12 bases between the two germline ends. Germline values: CDR1 MNHNS, CDR2 SASEGT.

The chain recombines TRBV7-9 with TRBJ2-1, with 10 bases lining up with TRBD2. Trimming removed 5 bases from V and 8 bases from J; junction bases left unmatched: 9. This CDR3 contains 15 residues. Germline lookup yields CDR1 SEHNR and CDR2 FQNEAQ (reference sequence). The CDR3: CASSEALAGDDEQFF. The CDR3 DNA sequence: TGTGCCAGCAGCGAAGCCCTAGCGGGAGATGATGAGCAGTTCTTC.

This clonotype has a handful of counts. The chain links TRBV5-1 to TRBJ2-5, with D uncertain. Per germline, CDR1 SGHRS and CDR2 YFSETQ. Trimming took off 0 bases at V and 5 bases at J, with 5 bases between the two ends. The CDR3 runs 12 residues. The CDR3 region is CASSLETETQYF. The DNA for the CDR3 is TGCGCCAGCAGCTTGGAAACGGAGACCCAGTACTTC.

This clonotype showed up just a few times. The V gene is TRBV27, the J gene TRBJ2-1, with D hard to call. V lost 4 bases and J lost 7, with 11 bases in between. The CDR3 runs to 13 residues. The V gene's germline CDR1 is MNHEY and CDR2 SMNVEV (reference sequence). CDR3 sequence (DNA): TGTGCCAGCAGTTCCCGACTGGAGAATGAGCAGTTCTTC. This encodes CASSSRLENEQFF.

The chain joins TRBV12-3 or TRBV12-4 to TRBJ2-3, with TRBD2 identical over 7 bases. The CDR3 length is 16 residues. Losses at the gene ends were 5 bases for V and 2 bases for J; bases not matched to a gene: 10. The CDR3 reads CASSRRTSAYTDTQYF. The CDR3 coding sequence is TGTGCCAGCAGTCGGCGCACTAGCGCATACACAGATACGCAGTATTTT.

The CDR3 region is CSVAVWGNEQFF. The DNA for the CDR3 is TGCAGCGTAGCTGTGTGGGGCAATGAGCAGTTCTTC. The chain couples TRBV29-1 to TRBJ2-1; D unresolved. V gave up 6 bases and J gave up 6 bases, with 12 bases separating them. The CDR3 has 12 amino acids. CDR1 and CDR2 from the germline V gene are SQVTM and ANQGSEA.

This clonotype was observed a few times. The chain has TRBV19 and TRBJ1-5; 8 nucleotides align to TRBD1. Germline CDR1 LNHDA, CDR2 SQIVND (reference sequence). V shed 0 bases and J 3 bases; nucleotides not matched to a gene: 7. This CDR3 is 17 amino acids long. CDR3 loop: CASSIDHRTGYNQPQHF. The CDR3 DNA sequence: TGTGCCAGTAGTATAGATCACAGGACAGGGTACAATCAGCCCCAGCATTTT.

The rearrangement uses TRBV5-5 and TRBJ2-7, with 9 bases identical to TRBD1. The V segment lost 3 bases and the J segment 5 bases; nucleotides outside the gene matches: 6. Germline CDR1 is SGHKS and CDR2 is YYEKEE (reference sequence). The CDR3 runs 14 residues. Here the CDR3 DNA reads TGTGCCAGCAGCTGGGGACAGGGTACGAACGAGCAGTACTTC. Encoded protein: CASSWGQGTNEQYF. Drawing the rest from reference TRBV5-5 and TRBJ2-7, the complete variable domain is DAGVTQSPTHLIKTRGQQVTLRCSPISGHKSVSWYQQVLGQGPQFIFQYYEKEERGRGNFPDRFSARQFPNYSSELNVNALLLGDSALYLCASSWGQGTNEQYFGPGTRLTVT.

This clonotype was recorded a few times. An end of the junction does not agree with germline; a read error may underlie this. The chain has TRBV29-1 and TRBJ1-2, with TRBD1 matching over 12 bases. CDR1 and CDR2 from the germline V gene are SQVTM and ANQGSEA. This CDR3 comprises 17 residues. DNA of the CDR3: TGCAGCGTTGAAAAAGGGACAGGGGGCATCACTAAGTATGGCTACACCTTC. Its translation is CSVEKGTGGITKYGYTF.